Following are 24 T cell receptor beta chains from one sample sequenced in a study of blood T cell repertoires in COVID-19 (dated by TCRdb to about 2020). The library was generated by the immunoSEQ multiplex PCR assay. TCRdb re-hosts the immuneACCESS table, in-frame sequences only. Its copies lack some clones; in the studies checked, an unresolved V gene accounts for under half of them, and the cause for the rest is not known. This sample lists 250,000 to 350,000 clones; roughly 88% were detected once. Under 8% of the sample belongs to the ten largest clones. The sequenced sample consisted of peripheral blood. All receptors derive from a woman aged 25 to 39 who had recovered from COVID-19.

The chain is built from TRBV6-1 and TRBJ1-1; TRBD1 matches at 10 bases. Trimming took 7 bases from V and 1 from J; bases not matched to a gene: 6. Germline loops: CDR1 MNHNS, CDR2 SASEGT. The CDR3 length is 15 residues. The CDR3 is CASNNRDRGNTEAFF. The CDR3 DNA is TGTGCCAGCAATAACCGGGACAGGGGGAACACTGAAGCTTTCTTT.

This chain links TRBV11-2 with TRBJ1-2; no reliable D call. CDR1 and CDR2 from the germline V gene are SGHAT and FQNNGV. The V end lost 4 bases, the J end lost 2 bases, and 5 bases lay between the germline ends. CDR3 length equals 12 residues. The chain's CDR3 is CASSSENYGYTF. The CDR3 DNA follows: TGTGCCAGCAGCTCCGAGAACTATGGCTACACCTTC.

The genes are TRBV3-1 (or the pseudogene TRBV3-2) and TRBJ2-2; TRBD1 agrees at 10 bases. Per the germline V gene, CDR1 is LGHDT and CDR2 is YNNKEL (reference sequence). V was pared by 1 base and J by 0 bases, with 8 bases of the junction left unmatched. The CDR3 spans 19 residues. CDR3 sequence reads: CASSQGLGTGATNTGELFF. The DNA of the CDR3 is TGTGCCAGCAGCCAAGGTCTCGGGACAGGGGCCACGAACACCGGGGAGCTGTTTTTT.

This chain connects TRBV30 to TRBJ2-3, with TRBD2 matching 10 bases. V lost 5 bases, J lost 6 bases, and 8 bases stayed unmatched. Germline CDR1 GTSNPN, CDR2 SVGIG (reference sequence). The CDR3 spans 14 residues. The CDR3 reads CAWGQGTSVDTQYF. The CDR3, as DNA: TGTGCCTGGGGTCAAGGGACTAGCGTGGATACGCAGTATTTT.

The chain recombines TRBV6-2 or TRBV6-3 with TRBJ2-2; possibly TRBD2 for D (5 bases). V lost 5 bases and J 4 bases, leaving 11 bases between the germline ends. The germline gives CDR1 MNHEY, CDR2 SVGEGT. The CDR3 extends over 14 amino acids. The CDR3, as DNA: TGTGCCAGCAGTCGTGGACTTTTCACCGGGGAGCTGTTTTTT. This encodes CASSRGLFTGELFF.

This chain connects TRBV6-5 to TRBJ1-5; TRBD1 might be the D (5 bases). Trimming removed 6 bases from V and 5 bases from J, with 17 bases in between. CDR3 length equals 15 residues. The V gene's germline CDR1 is MNHEY and CDR2 SVGAGI. Written as DNA, the CDR3 is TGTGCCAGCAGCTTCACGGGGGGTCCGGATCAGCCCCAGCATTTT. This gives the protein CASSFTGGPDQPQHF.

This sequence joins TRBV13 and TRBJ1-4; 7 bases line up with TRBD1. This CDR3 comprises 16 residues. CDR1 PRHDT and CDR2 FYEKMQ come from the germline V gene (reference sequence). With V trimmed by 10 bases and J by 10 bases, 21 bases remained unmatched. CDR3 region: CATNPFGTGAPPKLFF. The CDR3 region has the DNA TGTGCCACCAACCCGTTTGGTACAGGGGCGCCACCAAAACTGTTTTTT. Drawing the rest from reference TRBV13 and TRBJ1-4, the complete variable domain is AAGVIQSPRHLIKEKRETATLKCYPIPRHDTVYWYQQGPGQDPQFLISFYEKMQSDKGSIPDRFSAQQFSDYHSELNMSSLELGDSALYFCATNPFGTGAPPKLFFGSGTQLSVL.

V is TRBV5-1 and J is TRBJ1-1; D possibly corresponds to TRBD1 (5 bases). Germline values: CDR1 SGHRS, CDR2 YFSETQ. CDR3 length: 16 amino acids. The V and J ends lost 1 base and 1 base respectively, with 14 bases between them. The CDR3 loop is CASSLSGDLQNTEAFF. CDR3 in DNA: TGCGCCAGCAGCTTGTCGGGGGACCTACAGAACACTGAAGCTTTCTTT.

Of note for this clone: Given a much more abundant clone one base away, this may be a read error. This chain links TRBV5-6 with TRBJ1-6; TRBD1 matches at 9 bases. CDR3 length: 14 amino acids. Germline CDR1 reads SGHDT; CDR2 reads YYEEEE. V gave up 4 bases and J gave up 7 bases; unmatched junction bases: 3. Here the CDR3 reads CASSTGTGNSPLHF. CDR3 nucleotides: TGTGCCAGCAGCACCGGGACAGGGAATTCACCCCTCCACTTT.

As for this clone: The junction departs from the called germline gene at one end, perhaps through a read error. Here the CDR3 DNA reads TGTGCTAGCAGCGCACGGACAGGGGATGGAGATACGCAGTATTTT. It translates to CASSARTGDGDTQYF. The J gene is TRBJ2-3, the V gene TRBV7-8; TRBD1 agrees at 9 bases. Germline loops: CDR1 SGHVS, CDR2 FQNEAQ. There are 15 residues in the CDR3.

The chain links TRBV28 to TRBJ1-1; possible D gene TRBD1, 6 bases. Between the trimmed V and J ends, which lost 5 bases and 1 base, there was a span of 20 bases. Looked up from germline, CDR1 is MDHEN and CDR2 is SYDVKM. The length of the CDR3 is 17 residues. The CDR3 region is CASSMVFRGGGNTEAFF. Here the CDR3 DNA reads TGTGCCAGCAGTATGGTGTTCAGGGGCGGTGGGAACACTGAAGCTTTCTTT.

This sequence joins TRBV7-2 and TRBJ1-6; maybe TRBD1 (6 bases). V was pared by 5 bases and J by 7 bases, with 15 bases between. This CDR3 contains 15 residues. Germline CDR1 and CDR2: SGHTA and FQGNSA. The DNA of the CDR3 is TGTGCCAGCAGCCCAGACACAGGGCACAATTCACCCCTCCACTTT. This translates into CASSPDTGHNSPLHF.

The J gene is TRBJ1-2, the V gene TRBV6-6; 10 bases are shared with TRBD1. The germline V gene has CDR1 MNHNY and CDR2 SVGAGI (reference sequence). After removal of 7 bases from V and 6 bases from J, the junction contained 8 bases not matched to a gene. CDR3 length equals 14 residues. Here the CDR3 DNA reads TGTGCCAGCACCCCGGACAGGGGGTGGCATGGCTACACCTTC. It encodes CASTPDRGWHGYTF.

Concerning this clone itself: Other DNA sequences in this specimen translate into the identical CDR3. The chain recombines TRBV5-8 with TRBJ1-5; D is possibly TRBD1 (6 bases). This CDR3 spans 15 amino acids. The ends were cut back, 2 bases at V and 0 bases at J, with 9 bases in the middle. Germline V gene lookup returns CDR1 SGHTS and CDR2 YDEGEE. CDR3: CASSLQGFSNQPQHF. The CDR3 DNA reads TGTGCCAGCAGCTTACAGGGATTTAGCAATCAGCCCCAGCATTTT.

The chain links TRBV20-1 to TRBJ2-5, with TRBD1 identical over 9 bases. The J segment lost 3 bases and the V segment lost 3 bases, leaving 8 bases of the junction unmatched. The CDR3 contains 15 residues. From germline, CDR1 is DFQATT and CDR2 SNEGSKA (reference sequence). The CDR3 here is CSASRGTGRKETQYF. In nucleotides, the CDR3 is TGCAGTGCTAGTAGGGGGACAGGGAGGAAAGAGACCCAGTACTTC.

The CDR3 DNA reads TGTGCCACCTGGGGCACAGGCTATGGCTACACCTTC. As protein: CATWGTGYGYTF. The chain links TRBV19 to TRBJ1-2; D might be TRBD1 (5 bases). Trimming pared 10 bases from V and 4 bases from J, leaving 13 bases between. The CDR3 covers 12 residues. The germline CDR1 and CDR2 sequences are LNHDA and SQIVND (reference sequence). The full variable domain, its missing parts supplied by reference TRBV19 and TRBJ1-2, is DGGITQSPKYLFRKEGQNVTLSCEQNLNHDAMYWYRQDPGQGLRLIYYSQIVNDFQKGDIAEGYSVSREKKESFPLTVTSAQKNPTAFYLCATWGTGYGYTFGSGTRLTVV.

This chain connects TRBV7-2 to TRBJ2-5; D gene ambiguous. The CDR3 contains 14 residues. V was pared by 1 base and J by 0 bases, with 6 bases between. Per germline, CDR1 SGHTA and CDR2 FQGNSA. Here the CDR3 reads CASSLVEYQETQYF. The CDR3 DNA reads TGTGCCAGCAGCTTAGTAGAGTACCAAGAGACCCAGTACTTC.

Here the CDR3 DNA reads TGTGCCAGCAGCTCAGGGGATCTCACGTTAAGCACAGATACGCAGTATTTT. It yields the protein CASSSGDLTLSTDTQYF. The chain recombines TRBV7-9 with TRBJ2-3; D may be TRBD1 (6 bases). Trimming removed 4 bases from V and 0 bases from J, with 17 bases in between. The CDR3 spans 17 residues. Germline CDR1 is SEHNR and CDR2 is FQNEAQ (reference sequence).

This clone has only one observation. The J gene is TRBJ2-7, the V gene TRBV5-6; a possible D gene is TRBD1 (5 bases). The CDR3 has 14 amino acids. Trimming took 0 bases from V and 5 from J, leaving 12 bases between them. Germline V gene sequence: CDR1 SGHDT, CDR2 YYEEEE. The chain's CDR3 is CASSLGTSKNEQYF. CDR3 sequence (DNA): TGTGCCAGCAGCTTGGGGACATCAAAAAACGAGCAGTACTTC.

On this clone itself: Other DNA sequences in this sample translate to the same CDR3. This sequence joins TRBV28 and TRBJ1-3, with 8 bases matching TRBD1. V dropped 6 bases and J dropped 4; count of bases not matched to a gene: 5. CDR3 length: 14 residues. The germline V gene encodes CDR1 MDHEN and CDR2 SYDVKM. The CDR3 is CASRQGDSGNTIYF. The CDR3 DNA sequence: TGTGCCAGCAGACAGGGGGATTCCGGAAACACCATATATTTT.

This chain connects TRBV5-5 to TRBJ1-3, with D perhaps matching TRBD1 (6 bases). Per the germline V gene, CDR1 is SGHKS and CDR2 is YYEKEE (reference sequence). This CDR3 has 15 residues. V was clipped by 3 bases and J by 0 bases, with 10 bases between them. CDR3 sequence: CASSSWDNSGNTIYF. The CDR3 coding sequence is TGTGCCAGCAGCTCTTGGGACAACTCTGGAAACACCATATATTTT.

The chain links TRBV7-2 to TRBJ1-6; a weak D match, TRBD1 (5 bases). Germline V gives CDR1 SGHTA, CDR2 FQGNSA. The CDR3 is made up of 13 amino acids. Trimming shortened V by 4 bases and J by 10 bases, and 11 bases separated the two germline ends. The CDR3 bases are TGTGCCAGCAGCTCCCAGGGTCTGTCACCCCTCCACTTT. This encodes CASSSQGLSPLHF.

The chain combines TRBV6-1 with TRBJ2-3, with 10 bases that match TRBD1. The CDR3 sequence is 17 residues long. Trimming at V came to 3 bases and at J to 4 bases, leaving 10 bases not matched to a gene. CDR1 is MNHNS and CDR2 is SASEGT in the germline V gene. CDR3 sequence (DNA): TGTGCCAGCAGTGATTTTTTGGGTGGGACAGGGGCAGATACGCAGTATTTT. Translating it yields CASSDFLGGTGADTQYF.

The V and J genes are TRBV12-3 or TRBV12-4 and TRBJ1-4; D gene unclear. V dropped 3 bases and J dropped 9 bases, with 5 bases sitting between them. The CDR3 spans 11 residues. The CDR3 protein is CASSFRKKLFF. DNA of the CDR3: TGTGCCAGCAGTTTTAGAAAAAAACTGTTTTTT.